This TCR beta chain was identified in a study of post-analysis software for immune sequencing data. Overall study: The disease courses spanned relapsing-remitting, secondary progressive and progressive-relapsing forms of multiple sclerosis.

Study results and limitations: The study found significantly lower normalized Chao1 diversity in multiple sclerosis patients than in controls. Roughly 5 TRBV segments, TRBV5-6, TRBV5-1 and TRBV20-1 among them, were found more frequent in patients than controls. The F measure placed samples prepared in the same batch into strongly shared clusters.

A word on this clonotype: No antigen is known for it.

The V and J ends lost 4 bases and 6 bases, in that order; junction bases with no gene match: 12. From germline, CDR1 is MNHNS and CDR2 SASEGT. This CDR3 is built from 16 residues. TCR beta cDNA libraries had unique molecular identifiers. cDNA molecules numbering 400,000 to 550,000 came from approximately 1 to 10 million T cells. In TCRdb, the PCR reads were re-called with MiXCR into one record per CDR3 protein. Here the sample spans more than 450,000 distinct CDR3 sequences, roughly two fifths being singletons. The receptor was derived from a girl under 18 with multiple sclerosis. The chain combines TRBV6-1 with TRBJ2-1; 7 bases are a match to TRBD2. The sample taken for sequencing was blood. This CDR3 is CASSVLEGGRGNEQFF. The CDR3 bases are TGTGCCAGCAGTGTTTTAGAGGGAGGGCGTGGCAATGAGCAGTTCTTC.